This is a list of T cell receptor beta chains from one sample in a study of shared clonotypes between healthy human individuals. Clones were sequenced by immunoSEQ multiplex PCR, and TCRdb holds only the in-frame ones, with some missing. The sample gives about 820,000 clones, almost 95% of which show up once; 24% is in the top ten. Sequencing was performed on naive CD8+ T cells sorted from blood. These receptors were obtained from a man aged 30 to 45 in good health. CDR3s include the opening cysteine and the closing phenylalanine or tryptophan. Each record gives: V gene, J gene, D gene, CDR3 DNA, CDR3 protein. The D gene is left open where the match is weak.

TRBV28	TRBJ1-4	.	TGTGCCAGCAGTTTCAGGATCTCTTATGAAAAACTGTTTTTT	CASSFRISYEKLFF
TRBV11-3	TRBJ2-2	.	TGTGCCAGCAGACCCGGGATGACCGGGGAGCTGTTTTTT	CASRPGMTGELFF
TRBV28	TRBJ2-5	.	TGTGCCAGCAGTTCCAGCCAGGGAGCCTTGGCAGAGACCCAGTACTTC	CASSSSQGALAETQYF
TRBV5-1	TRBJ2-5	TRBD2	TGCGCCAGCAGCCTCGATACCCCGGGACTATGGGGGGAGACCCAGTACTTC	CASSLDTPGLWGETQYF
TRBV27	TRBJ2-1	TRBD2	TGTGCCAGCAGGGATCTAACGGCGGGAGGGCGTAATGAGCAGTTCTTC	CASRDLTAGGRNEQFF
TRBV14	TRBJ2-1	TRBD2	TGTGCCAGCAGCCAAGATGACATGGGACTAGCGGGAGGGCTGAAGTTCTTC	CASSQDDMGLAGGLKFF
TRBV10-1	TRBJ2-1	.	TGCGCCAGCAGTGACCACAGGTCGAGCTCCTACAATGAGCAGTTCTTC	CASSDHRSSSYNEQFF
TRBV19	TRBJ2-2	.	TGTGCCAGTAGTGTGCAAGGGGGAATGGGGACCGGGGAGCTGTTTTTT	CASSVQGGMGTGELFF
TRBV19	TRBJ2-7	TRBD1	TGTGCCAGTAGTAGGGACAGTTACGAGCAGTACTTC	CASSRDSYEQYF
TRBV27	TRBJ1-4	TRBD1	TGTGCCAGCAGAGGGACAGTCTTAGGCGAAAAACTGTTTTTT	CASRGTVLGEKLFF